Sequencing of this T cell receptor (beta chain) was carried out in a study of early T cells in non-severe SARS-CoV-2 infection listed by TCRdb under 2021. Context from the whole study: Because TCR sequencing relied on bulk RNA taken from unsorted whole blood, pairing of alpha and beta chains was not possible.

The study was a case-control design nested within a healthcare worker cohort in London, UK, with weekly nasopharyngeal swab PCR tests and blood sampling. Healthcare workers were recruited during the week of the UK lockdown, between 23 and 31 March 2020, and followed weekly for up to 16 weeks. The table lists this clonotype with many counts. This clone's antigen is unknown. No base quality information exists; no much larger clone differs at one position. Beyond this particular receptor, the publication reports: VDJdb matching was skewed toward anti-spike CD8 responses, so virus-specific expansions were likely underestimated and private and CD4 specificities were missed.

The library was prepared using 5' RACE. TCRdb names NextSeq 500 as the instrument used. Unique molecular identifiers were attached to individual cDNA molecules in the TCR library protocol so that sequencing error and PCR bias could be corrected. Sequencing covered both TCR alpha and beta chains, and within each sample the abundances of alpha and beta sequences were tightly co-correlated. Regarding the original processing steps: V gene, J gene and CDR3 annotation of TCR sequences was performed with Decombinator V4. TCRs were defined as expanded if a significant change between any two time points was detected under a Poisson model with p below 0.0001. TCR abundances were normalised to the total number of TCRs sequenced in each sample and reported as counts per million. A search of VDJdb, accessed on 1 November 2021, was run for TCRs annotated to CMV, EBV and SARS-CoV-2, with TCRs annotated for multiple antigens excluded. Using fastp trimming at Q25 and MiXCR clonotype assembly, TCRdb reanalyzed the public sequencing data and kept in-frame beta chains. Rows matching on CDR3 protein sequence are summarized as one entry with the most common DNA and genes. In this record, the V and J calls reflect TCRdb's handling and not the investigators' own analysis. This sample gives roughly 90,000 distinct CDR3 sequences in total; 13% to 15% of them show up just once. The top ten clonotypes cover about 6% of the sample.

Sequenced: whole blood. The sequence came from an adult who was a healthcare worker with PCR-confirmed SARS-CoV-2 infection or an uninfected control (not recorded which).

The nucleotide sequence is TGTGCCAGTACCGGGACAGCCGGAAACGAGCAGTACTTC. Translated, this is CASTGTAGNEQYF. In this chain, TRBV6-5 is recombined with TRBJ2-7, with 7 junctional bases fitting TRBD1. The CDR3, cysteine through phenylalanine, is 13 amino acids long. Only the CDR3 part of the read is kept: 39 bases, read in frame from the first base. In the germline V gene, CDR1 corresponds to MNHEY and CDR2 to SVGAGI. The junction shows trimming of 9 bases on V and 5 bases on J, and the gene matches do not reach 10 bases of it.